The 15 T cell receptor beta chains in this list originate from one sample, sequenced in a study of T cells after yellow fever vaccination. Each CDR3 protein is one row after TCRdb ran MiXCR on the 5' RACE reads. Here the sample spans about 400,000 distinct CDR3 sequences, more than 5.5% being singletons. This material consisted of PBMCs, taken 5 days after the yellow fever booster vaccination. These receptors originate from a man aged 25-40 years who received the YFV17D yellow fever vaccine.

The chain couples TRBV4-3 to TRBJ1-5; D possibly corresponds to TRBD1 (5 bases). The CDR3 contains 19 residues. Trimming stripped 0 bases from V and 0 bases from J, with 18 bases between. CDR1 LGHNA and CDR2 YSLEER come from the germline V gene. CDR3 DNA sequence: TGCGCCAGCAGCCAAGATGTACAGGTTGGAGGGTATAGCAATCAGCCCCAGCATTTT. Protein sequence: CASSQDVQVGGYSNQPQHF.

CDR3 protein: CASSPRRLNTDTQYF. As DNA, the CDR3 is TGCGCCAGCAGCCCCCGGCGACTTAACACAGATACGCAGTATTTT. The rearrangement joins TRBV4-3 to TRBJ2-3; D unclear. CDR1 and CDR2 from the germline V gene are LGHNA and YSLEER. The CDR3 runs 15 residues. V was cut by 4 bases and J by 2 bases, with 13 bases left in between.

There are a few counts of this clonotype. The CDR3 nucleotides are TGCAGTGCTAGACAACGGGAGCGGTACAATGAGCAGTTCTTC. Translation gives CSARQRERYNEQFF. The genes are TRBV20-1 and TRBJ2-1; perhaps TRBD2 as D (6 bases). V was trimmed by 2 bases and J by 4 bases, leaving 12 bases between them. CDR3 length: 14 amino acids. Germline V gene data show CDR1 as DFQATT and CDR2 as SNEGSKA (reference sequence).

The CDR3 is CSARVGLLETQYF. The CDR3 bases are TGCAGTGCTAGAGTAGGGCTCCTCGAGACCCAGTACTTC. This chain links TRBV20-1 with TRBJ2-5; D unclear. The V end lost 1 base, the J end lost 5 bases, and 11 bases lay between the germline ends. This CDR3 has 13 residues. Looked up from germline, CDR1 is DFQATT and CDR2 is SNEGSKA (reference sequence).

The sample holds a few counts of this clonotype. The V gene is TRBV20-1, the J gene TRBJ1-2; possible D gene TRBD1, 5 bases. Deletions cut 6 bases from V and 6 bases from J, with 14 bases between. Germline V gene data show CDR1 as DFQATT and CDR2 as SNEGSKA (reference sequence). The CDR3 spans 12 residues. CDR3 residues: CSAGRQSDGYTF. The CDR3 nucleotides read TGCAGTGCGGGAAGACAGAGCGATGGCTACACCTTC.

The chain carries TRBV11-1 and TRBJ2-2, with 8 bases matching TRBD2. Losses at the gene ends were 2 bases for V and 5 bases for J; bases not matched to a gene: 13. This CDR3 spans 18 amino acids. CDR1 is SGHAT, CDR2 FQDESV, per germline (reference sequence). CDR3 in amino acids: CASSLPGSPGGPTGELFF. CDR3 nucleotide sequence: TGTGCCAGCAGCTTACCCGGCTCCCCGGGAGGGCCGACCGGGGAGCTGTTTTTT.

There are many counts of this clonotype. This chain connects TRBV7-8 to TRBJ2-1, with D unclear. The CDR3 contains 15 residues. Germline loops: CDR1 SGHVS, CDR2 FQNEAQ. V lost 2 bases to trimming and J lost 3 bases, with 11 bases between them. CDR3 residues: CASSLLPGHYNEQFF. In DNA form, the CDR3 reads TGTGCCAGCAGCTTACTCCCTGGGCACTACAATGAGCAGTTCTTC.

In its sample, this clonotype was seen a few times. This chain connects TRBV20-1 to TRBJ2-3, with 14 bases matching TRBD2. The CDR3 runs 18 residues. V gave up 3 bases and J gave up 1 base; unmatched junction bases: 9. In germline, CDR1 is DFQATT, CDR2 SNEGSKA (reference sequence). CDR3 DNA: TGCAGTGCTAGGGCGACTAGCGGGAGGGAGATTGGCACAGATACGCAGTATTTT. This encodes CSARATSGREIGTDTQYF.

Here the CDR3 reads CASSSLMTYEQYF. The CDR3 nucleotides read TGTGCCAGCAGTTCCCTCATGACCTACGAGCAGTACTTC. V and J are TRBV6-5 and TRBJ2-7, with D unresolved. Trimming took 4 bases from V and 2 from J, leaving 9 bases between them. CDR3 size: 13 residues. The germline V gene has CDR1 MNHEY and CDR2 SVGAGI.

The chain recombines TRBV5-1 with TRBJ2-7; a weak D match, TRBD2 (6 bases). Trimming took 0 bases from V and 7 from J, leaving 14 bases between them. Looked up from germline, CDR1 is SGHRS and CDR2 is YFSETQ. CDR3 length: 14 residues. This chain's CDR3 is CASSLDGGAGEQYF. The CDR3, as DNA: TGCGCCAGCAGCTTGGACGGAGGGGCGGGGGAGCAGTACTTC.

V is TRBV7-9 and J is TRBJ2-7; a possible D gene is TRBD1 (6 bases). CDR1 and CDR2 from the germline V gene are SEHNR and FQNEAQ (reference sequence). This CDR3 region has 16 residues. Trimming removed 5 bases at V and 2 bases at J, with 19 bases between. CDR3 coding DNA: TGTGCCAGCAGCGAGCTAACGGCGGACAGTCCCTACGAGCAGTACTTC. Translating gives CASSELTADSPYEQYF.

The rearrangement links TRBV15 to TRBJ2-7; the D is unclear. V shed 0 bases and J shed 0 bases, with 9 bases lying between them. The CDR3 consists of 15 residues. In germline, CDR1 is LNHNV, CDR2 YYDKDF (reference sequence). CDR3 bases: TGTGCCACCAGCAGAGATCGGTTGCCCTCCTACGAGCAGTACTTC. Translating gives CATSRDRLPSYEQYF.

A remark on this clonotype: The germline gene is not matched at one end of the junction; a read error may be the cause. The V call is TRBV5-1, the J call TRBJ2-7, with 7 bases that match TRBD1. Germline V gene lookup returns CDR1 SGHRS and CDR2 YFSETQ. CDR3 size: 10 residues. This CDR3 reads CASSVDRDRF. CDR3 nucleotide sequence: TGCGCCAGCAGCGTTGACAGGGATCGCTTC. Drawing the rest from reference TRBV5-1 and TRBJ2-7, the complete variable domain is KAGVTQTPRYLIKTRGQQVTLSCSPISGHRSVSWYQQTPGQGLQFLFEYFSETQRNKGNFPGRFSGRQFSNSRSEMNVSTLELGDSALYLCASSVDRDRFGPGTRLTVT.

This chain joins TRBV1 and TRBJ2-1; the D segment call TRBD2 is taken from the table without a DNA check. TRBV1 corresponds to a pseudogene. This CDR3 has 18 amino acids. The CDR3 nucleotides read TGCACCAGCAGCCACACGGGACTAGCAGAGAATATCTACAATGAGCAGTTCTTC. Translating gives CTSSHTGLAENIYNEQFF.

This clonotype was counted between two and nine times. The gene calls are TRBV29-1 and TRBJ1-5; 10 bases line up with TRBD1. Per the germline V gene, CDR1 is SQVTM and CDR2 is ANQGSEA. The CDR3 extends over 13 amino acids. V dropped 6 bases and J dropped 3; count of bases not matched to a gene: 2. This chain's CDR3 is CSVGTGVNQPQHF. The CDR3 nucleotides read TGCAGCGTAGGGACAGGGGTCAATCAGCCCCAGCATTTT.